This T cell receptor (beta chain) stems from a study of shared clonotypes between healthy human individuals. Study context: For every donor, three CD4 naive, three CD4 memory, two CD8 naive and one CD8 memory plates were used.

CD4+ cells yielded CD45RA+ naive and CD45RA-negative memory subsets. Study results and limitations: Limitation of the genetic and exposure-history diversity represented came from the few donors.

Measured with immunoSEQ multiplex PCR; TCRdb has only the in-frame clones, and not every one. This repertoire shows millions of clones, roughly 93% found once; its top ten account for about 0.39%. This clone was found a few times. No antigen is known for it. What was sequenced was naive CD4+ T cells from PBMCs. Indicated subset: CD45RA+ positively selected. This sequence was found in a man between 18 and 35 years old in good health. Some clones in this sample may be carry-over from other donors' samples.

DNA for the CDR3: TGTGCCAGCAGCGCCTGGGGCTCTGGAAACACCATATATTTT. This codes for CASSAWGSGNTIYF. V usage is TRBV9 and J usage is TRBJ1-3, with D uncertain. Looked up from germline, CDR1 is SGDLS and CDR2 is YYNGEE. The germline V and J ends were trimmed by 3 bases and 0 bases, with 7 bases remaining between them. The CDR3 is 14 amino acids. Based on the CDR3 plus reference TRBV9 and TRBJ1-3, the full variable domain is DSGVTQTPKHLITATGQRVTLRCSPRSGDLSVYWYQQSLDQGLQFLIQYYNGEERAKGNILERFSAQQFPDLHSELNLSSLELGDSALYFCASSAWGSGNTIYFGEGSWLTVV.